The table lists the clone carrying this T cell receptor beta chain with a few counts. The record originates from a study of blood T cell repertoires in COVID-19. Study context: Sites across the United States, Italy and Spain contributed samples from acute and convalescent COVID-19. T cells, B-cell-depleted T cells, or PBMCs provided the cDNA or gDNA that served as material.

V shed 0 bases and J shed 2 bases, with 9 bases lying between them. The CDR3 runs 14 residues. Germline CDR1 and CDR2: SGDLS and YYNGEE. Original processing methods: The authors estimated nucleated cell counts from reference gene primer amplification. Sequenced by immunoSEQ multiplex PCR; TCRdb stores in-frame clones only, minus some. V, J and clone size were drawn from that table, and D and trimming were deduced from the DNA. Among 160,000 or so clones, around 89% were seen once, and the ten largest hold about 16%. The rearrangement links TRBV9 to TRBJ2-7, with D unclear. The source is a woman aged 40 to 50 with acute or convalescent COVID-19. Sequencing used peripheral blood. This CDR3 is CASSVAEVAYEQYF. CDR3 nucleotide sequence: TGTGCCAGCAGCGTAGCTGAAGTAGCCTACGAGCAGTACTTC.